Shown below are 32 T cell receptor beta chains from a single sample sequenced in a study of cytomegalovirus exposure and HLA in healthy donors. PCR primers comprised 60 Vbeta and 13 Jbeta primers. The assay was immunoSEQ multiplex PCR, and TCRdb's table has in-frame clones only and misses some. The table records around 130,000 clones, less than 10% of them present only once. The specimen sequenced was PBMCs. The receptors shown here come from a woman aged 40-49 years in good health and CMV-seropositive.

The V gene is TRBV5-1, the J gene TRBJ2-7, with TRBD1 matching 11 bases. The germline gives CDR1 SGHRS, CDR2 YFSETQ. The V segment lost 1 base and the J segment 4 bases; nucleotides outside the gene matches: 10. The CDR3 is 17 residues long. CDR3 in DNA: TGCGCCAGCAGCTTGTATGGCAGGGACAGGGGGAAGTACGAGCAGTACTTC. This gives the protein CASSLYGRDRGKYEQYF.

This clone was observed a handful of times. The chain uses TRBV19 and TRBJ2-1; TRBD1 matches 9 bases. The CDR3 is made up of 15 amino acids. CDR1 and CDR2 (germline): LNHDA, SQIVND (reference sequence). Unmatched junction bases numbered 4, after V lost 6 bases and J lost 1 base. Here the CDR3 DNA reads TGTGCCAGTAGGCCGGGACAGGGTTCCTACAATGAGCAGTTCTTC. Protein: CASRPGQGSYNEQFF.

The chain couples TRBV19 to TRBJ1-2, with D possibly being TRBD1 (5 bases). V was pared by 7 bases and J by 8 bases, with 14 bases between. This CDR3 comprises 12 residues. CDR1 is LNHDA and CDR2 is SQIVND in the germline V gene (reference sequence). The CDR3 reads CASTSSDNGYTF. The CDR3 DNA follows: TGTGCCAGTACCTCATCGGACAACGGCTACACCTTC.

This clone was counted between two and nine times. The V call is TRBV5-6, the J call TRBJ2-3, with 7 bases fitting TRBD2. The CDR3 length is 16 residues. V shed 0 bases, J shed 1 base, and the junction held 5 bases outside the gene matches. CDR1 SGHDT and CDR2 YYEEEE come from the germline V gene. This CDR3 reads CASSLGLADGTDTQYF. CDR3 sequence (DNA): TGTGCCAGCAGCTTGGGTCTAGCGGACGGCACAGATACGCAGTATTTT.

V usage is TRBV19 and J usage is TRBJ1-5; D remains unclear. Between the trimmed V and J ends, which lost 8 bases and 5 bases, there was a span of 10 bases. Germline CDR1 is LNHDA and CDR2 is SQIVND (reference sequence). The CDR3 runs to 12 residues. The DNA of the CDR3 is TGTGCCAGTGGTGGAGAATATCAGCCCCAGCATTTT. Translated: CASGGEYQPQHF. The full variable domain, rest sourced from reference TRBV19 and TRBJ1-5, is DGGITQSPKYLFRKEGQNVTLSCEQNLNHDAMYWYRQDPGQGLRLIYYSQIVNDFQKGDIAEGYSVSREKKESFPLTVTSAQKNPTAFYLCASGGEYQPQHFGDGTRLSIL.

This clone was observed a handful of times. A junction boundary mismatches the germline segment, possibly from a read error. The chain is built from TRBV5-1 and TRBJ1-1, with TRBD1 matching over 8 bases. Germline values: CDR1 SGHRS, CDR2 YFSETQ. This CDR3 comprises 18 residues. CDR3 nucleotide sequence: TGCGCCAGCAGCTTGGAGTTTCAGGGGGCTGGCGGGAACACTAAAGCTTTCTTT. Amino acid sequence: CASSLEFQGAGGNTKAFF.

The chain combines TRBV5-1 with TRBJ1-3; D is perhaps TRBD1 (5 bases). The CDR3 runs 15 residues. Trimming stripped 3 bases from V and 0 bases from J, with 10 bases between. Per the germline V gene, CDR1 is SGHRS and CDR2 is YFSETQ. The CDR3 loop reads CASSSDSTSGNTIYF. The CDR3 nucleotides read TGCGCCAGCAGCTCCGACAGTACCTCTGGAAACACCATATATTTT.

In this sample, this clone turned up a few times. This chain links TRBV11-2 with TRBJ2-1; D might be TRBD1 (5 bases). Germline lookup yields CDR1 SGHAT and CDR2 FQNNGV. The CDR3 extends over 12 amino acids. V was clipped by 5 bases and J by 9 bases, with 11 bases between them. The CDR3: CASSHRSGEQFF. The CDR3, as DNA: TGTGCCAGCAGCCACAGGTCGGGTGAGCAGTTCTTC.

This clone occurred a few times. V is TRBV6-1 and J is TRBJ1-5, with D perhaps TRBD1 (6 bases). Germline CDR1 MNHNS, CDR2 SASEGT. The V end lost 0 bases, the J end lost 3 bases, and 12 bases lay between the germline ends. The CDR3 contains 16 residues. The CDR3: CASSEASTGPNQPQHF. CDR3 sequence (DNA): TGTGCCAGCAGTGAAGCGAGCACAGGGCCCAATCAGCCCCAGCATTTT.

J is TRBJ1-1 and V is TRBV2, with D possibly matching TRBD1 (5 bases). The ends were cut back, 6 bases at V and 1 base at J, with 12 bases in the middle. The germline V gene encodes CDR1 SNHLY and CDR2 FYNNEI. The CDR3 runs 14 residues. The CDR3 bases are TGTGCCAGCAGCTTGACAGCGGGGAACACTGAAGCTTTCTTT. It codes for CASSLTAGNTEAFF.

This clone turned up a few times. The gene calls are TRBV2 and TRBJ2-3; 12 nucleotides align to TRBD2. Germline V gene lookup returns CDR1 SNHLY and CDR2 FYNNEI. The CDR3 spans 17 residues. V was clipped by 1 base and J by 1 base; unmatched bases: 3. Here the CDR3 DNA reads TGTGCCAGCAGTGAAGGGCTAGCGGGGGGGCGCACAGATACGCAGTATTTT. Translation gives CASSEGLAGGRTDTQYF.

This clone was recorded a few times. The CDR3 nucleotides read TGTGCCAGCAGTGCCGGGACAGGGACGACCTACGAGCAGTACTTC. Its translation: CASSAGTGTTYEQYF. The chain carries TRBV25-1 and TRBJ2-7; TRBD1 aligns across 9 bases. Germline assignment: CDR1 MGHDK and CDR2 SYGVNS. With 4 bases clipped from V and 2 bases from J, the junction kept 6 bases outside the gene matches. There are 15 residues in the CDR3.

This clone was counted between two and nine times. V is TRBV5-1 and J is TRBJ2-3, with 7 bases identical to TRBD1. The germline V gene has CDR1 SGHRS and CDR2 YFSETQ. The J segment lost 5 bases and the V segment lost 8 bases, leaving 14 bases of the junction unmatched. The CDR3 is 15 residues long. CDR3 in DNA: TGCGCCAGTCGACCTCCGACAGGGTCTGGAGATACGCAGTATTTT. Residues: CASRPPTGSGDTQYF.

Only a few counts were recorded for this clone. V is TRBV29-1 and J is TRBJ2-1, with D possibly matching TRBD1 (6 bases). Trimming took off 4 bases at V and 3 bases at J, with 16 bases between the two ends. The CDR3 sequence is 15 residues long. Germline V lookup: CDR1 SQVTM, CDR2 ANQGSEA. Here the CDR3 DNA reads TGCAGCGTTGCGGGACATCAAGAGGGCTACAATGAGCAGTTCTTC. Encoded protein: CSVAGHQEGYNEQFF.

Regarding this clone: Other nucleotide sequences in the sample specify the same CDR3. J is TRBJ1-2 and V is TRBV28; unclear D gene. V lost 10 bases and J lost 2, with 14 bases in between. This CDR3 has 13 residues. CDR1 MDHEN and CDR2 SYDVKM come from the germline V gene. CDR3 in DNA: TGTGCCACCCCGGGGATCCAAAACTATGGCTACACCTTC. Its protein product is CATPGIQNYGYTF.

In the case of this clone: Other DNA sequences of this sample code for an identical CDR3. V is TRBV6-1 and J is TRBJ1-1; D gene uncertain. With 4 bases removed from V and 1 base from J, the gap between germline ends came to 7 bases. Germline-derived CDR1 and CDR2 are MNHNS and SASEGT. CDR3 size: 13 residues. As DNA, the CDR3 is TGTGCCAGCAGTGCCCGAGGGAACACTGAAGCTTTCTTT. Translation gives CASSARGNTEAFF.

CDR3 residues: CATSRDEGAARREQYF. CDR3 nucleotide sequence: TGTGCCACCAGCAGAGATGAGGGCGCGGCGAGGAGGGAGCAGTACTTC. The chain uses TRBV15 and TRBJ2-7; possible D gene TRBD2, 5 bases. V was trimmed by 0 bases and J by 7 bases, leaving 19 bases between them. Germline CDR1 LNHNV, CDR2 YYDKDF (reference sequence). The length of the CDR3 is 16 residues.

This clone has a handful of counts. The V gene is TRBV19, the J gene TRBJ1-2; 7 nucleotides agree with TRBD1. With 2 bases clipped from V and 4 bases from J, the junction kept 10 bases outside the gene matches. CDR1 is LNHDA and CDR2 is SQIVND in the germline V gene (reference sequence). This CDR3 has 16 residues. The CDR3: CASSIFSTGVLYGYTF. The CDR3 region has the DNA TGTGCCAGTAGTATATTCTCTACAGGGGTCCTCTATGGCTACACCTTC.

This clone appeared a single time. Other DNA sequences in the sample encode the same CDR3. The V call is TRBV27, the J call TRBJ2-7, with TRBD1 matching 9 bases. Germline V gene sequence: CDR1 MNHEY, CDR2 SMNVEV (reference sequence). This CDR3 spans 15 amino acids. V shed 4 bases and J 2 bases; nucleotides not matched to a gene: 6. The CDR3 sequence is CASSSWTGEPYEQYF. CDR3 DNA sequence: TGTGCCAGCAGTTCATGGACAGGGGAACCCTACGAGCAGTACTTC.

The chain links TRBV28 to TRBJ1-4, with D possibly TRBD1 on 5 matching bases. CDR3 length equals 12 residues. V lost 10 bases and J lost 14, with 20 bases in between. Germline assignment: CDR1 MDHEN and CDR2 SYDVKM. CDR3 coding DNA: TGTGCCACCGACGCCGGGACTGGTGAGCTGTTTTTT. This gives the protein CATDAGTGELFF. Together with reference TRBV28 and TRBJ1-4, the CDR3 gives the full variable domain: DVKVTQSSRYLVKRTGEKVFLECVQDMDHENMFWYRQDPGLGLRLIYFSYDVKMKEKGDIPEGYSVSREKKERFSLILESASTNQTSMYLCATDAGTGELFFGSGTQLSVL.

This clone was seen only a few times. The chain joins TRBV5-5 to TRBJ2-2; D gene ambiguous. The CDR3 runs 15 residues. CDR1 is SGHKS, CDR2 YYEKEE, per germline (reference sequence). V shed 0 bases and J shed 2 bases, with 8 bases lying between them. CDR3 residues: CASSLVTANTGELFF. CDR3 nucleotides: TGTGCCAGCAGCTTGGTAACAGCCAACACCGGGGAGCTGTTTTTT.

The chain combines TRBV6-1 with TRBJ2-7; TRBD1 matches at 8 bases. CDR3 length: 14 amino acids. J gave up 3 bases and V 7 bases, and 8 bases lay outside the gene matches. Germline CDR1 is MNHNS and CDR2 is SASEGT. Written as DNA, the CDR3 is TGTGCCAGCATTCTGACAGGGGCCCACTACGAGCAGTACTTC. This codes for CASILTGAHYEQYF.

This clone showed up just a few times. The genes are TRBV7-2 and TRBJ2-2; D is possibly TRBD1 (5 bases). The germline V gene encodes CDR1 SGHTA and CDR2 FQGNSA. Trimming removed 4 bases from V and 10 bases from J, with 10 bases in between. This CDR3 is 12 amino acids long. Written as DNA, the CDR3 is TGTGCCAGCAGCTGGGGCAGGGTGGAGCTGTTTTTT. Translation gives CASSWGRVELFF.

This clone showed up just a few times. The chain joins TRBV25-1 to TRBJ2-2; the match to TRBD1 covers 9 bases. The CDR3 totals 17 residues. Germline CDR1 MGHDK, CDR2 SYGVNS. V lost 2 bases, J lost 2 bases, and 6 bases stayed unmatched. The CDR3: CASSEPPDRGNTGELFF. In DNA, the CDR3 is TGTGCCAGCAGTGAACCCCCGGACAGGGGAAACACCGGGGAGCTGTTTTTT.

This clone showed up just a few times. CDR3 in DNA: TGTGCCAGCAGTGTACCAGGACACGGAACCCAGTACTTC. The encoded protein is CASSVPGHGTQYF. This chain links TRBV6-1 with TRBJ2-5; weak D call: TRBD1 (5 bases). Germline lookup yields CDR1 MNHNS and CDR2 SASEGT. Trimming stripped 4 bases from V and 8 bases from J, with 14 bases between. CDR3 length equals 13 residues.

This clone was found a few times. This chain links TRBV4-1 with TRBJ1-2; D is ambiguous. The CDR3 runs to 13 residues. The germline gives CDR1 MGHRA, CDR2 YSYEKL. Between the trimmed V and J ends, which lost 2 bases and 2 bases, there was a span of 6 bases. Here the CDR3 reads CASSQTPNYGYTF. The CDR3 DNA sequence: TGCGCCAGCAGCCAAACACCAAACTATGGCTACACCTTC.

This clone was seen only once. This chain connects TRBV11-3 to TRBJ2-7; TRBD1 matches at 7 bases. The ends lost 5 bases at V and 2 bases at J; junction bases unmatched: 6. This CDR3 is 14 amino acids long. The germline CDR1 and CDR2 sequences are SGHNT and YENEEA. CDR3 DNA sequence: TGTGCCAGCAGCCATTCCGGGACAGCCTACGAGCAGTACTTC. Residues: CASSHSGTAYEQYF.

The gene calls are TRBV7-3 and TRBJ2-3; TRBD1 might be the D (7 bases). Per the germline V gene, CDR1 is SGHTA and CDR2 is FQGTGA. This CDR3 has 13 residues. V was clipped by 4 bases and J by 5 bases, with 10 bases between them. The CDR3 loop is CASSSRGEDTQYF. The CDR3 DNA reads TGTGCCAGCAGCTCCAGGGGGGAAGATACGCAGTATTTT. Complete variable domain (other parts from reference TRBV7-3 and TRBJ2-3): GAGVSQTPSNKVTEKGKYVELRCDPISGHTALYWYRQSLGQGPEFLIYFQGTGAADDSGLPNDRFFAVRPEGSVSTLKIQRTERGDSAVYLCASSSRGEDTQYFGPGTRLTVL.

The gene calls are TRBV11-3 and TRBJ2-5, with D possibly being TRBD1 (6 bases). Trimming stripped 4 bases from V and 5 bases from J, with 11 bases between. This CDR3 comprises 13 residues. Per germline, CDR1 SGHNT and CDR2 YENEEA. The CDR3 region has the DNA TGTGCCAGCAGCTACAGGGTCGGGGAGACCCAGTACTTC. This translates into CASSYRVGETQYF.

This rearrangement joins TRBV6-1 to TRBJ1-3; TRBD1 might be the D (5 bases). The CDR3 extends over 15 amino acids. V was cut by 7 bases and J by 2 bases, with 15 bases left in between. CDR1 and CDR2 (germline): MNHNS, SASEGT. CDR3: CASTEGRAAGNTIYF. The CDR3 bases are TGTGCCAGCACCGAAGGCAGGGCGGCTGGAAACACCATATATTTT.

This clone turned up a few times. This chain joins TRBV5-1 and TRBJ2-5, with 8 positions matching TRBD1. From germline, CDR1 is SGHRS and CDR2 YFSETQ. The length of the CDR3 is 15 residues. Losses at the gene ends were 5 bases for V and 5 bases for J; bases not matched to a gene: 11. The CDR3 sequence: CASRLNRGSTETQYF. In DNA form, the CDR3 reads TGCGCCAGCAGGTTGAACAGGGGGAGCACGGAGACCCAGTACTTC.

This clone was seen a handful of times. This chain links TRBV4-2 with TRBJ2-2, with D perhaps matching TRBD2 (6 bases). V lost 5 bases, J lost 4 bases, and 14 bases lay in between. CDR3 length: 15 amino acids. CDR1 LGHNA and CDR2 YNFKEQ come from the germline V gene. Written as DNA, the CDR3 is TGTGCCAGCAGCTTGGGACTGGAGGCCACCGGGGAGCTGTTTTTT. It is translated as CASSLGLEATGELFF.